The rows below give T cell receptor beta chains drawn from one sample of a study of blood T cell repertoires in COVID-19. Profiling relied on immunoSEQ multiplex PCR, and the TCRdb table lists in-frame clones only, not all of them. The sample holds under 45,000 clones, around 80% seen once. Sequenced material: peripheral blood. These receptors were collected from a woman of 80 years or more with active or convalescent COVID-19. Each CDR3 is given with its conserved first and last residue. Fields, in order: D gene, V gene, clone size, J gene, CDR3 DNA, CDR3 protein. The D gene is left open where the match is weak. The size field is filled for only some rows; it gives once, few, many or a size class.

d_gene: .; v_gene: TRBV24-1; abundance: .; j_gene: TRBJ2-1; CDR3nt: TGTGCCACCAGTGATTTTGTTGGCGGGGCGAACTCCTACAATGAGCAGTTCTTC; CDR3aa: CATSDFVGGANSYNEQFF
d_gene: TRBD1; v_gene: TRBV27; abundance: few; j_gene: TRBJ2-7; CDR3nt: TGTGCCAGCAGTACCCTAACAGGGGGCGACTACGAGCAGTACTTC; CDR3aa: CASSTLTGGDYEQYF
d_gene: TRBD1; v_gene: TRBV18; abundance: .; j_gene: TRBJ2-7; CDR3nt: TGTGCCAGCTCAGCGGACAGGGTGAGGTTAGACGAGCAGTACTTC; CDR3aa: CASSADRVRLDEQYF
d_gene: TRBD1; v_gene: TRBV28; abundance: .; j_gene: TRBJ2-6; CDR3nt: TGTGCCAGCAGTTTAGCGAACGGCAGGGGGACCGGGGCCAACGTCCTGACTTTC; CDR3aa: CASSLANGRGTGANVLTF
d_gene: TRBD2; v_gene: TRBV3-1/TRBV3-2; abundance: .; j_gene: TRBJ2-3; CDR3nt: TGTGCCAGCAGCCAGGGACTAGCGGGAGATCGGTATACGCAGTATTTT; CDR3aa: CASSQGLAGDRYTQYF
d_gene: .; v_gene: TRBV19; abundance: once; j_gene: TRBJ1-2; CDR3nt: TGTGCCAGTAGTCTTGGCGGAGGTGGCTACACCTTC; CDR3aa: CASSLGGGGYTF
d_gene: .; v_gene: TRBV19; abundance: .; j_gene: TRBJ1-5; CDR3nt: TGTGCCAGTAGTATAAGGGGGAATCAGCCCCAGCATTTT; CDR3aa: CASSIRGNQPQHF
d_gene: .; v_gene: TRBV5-1; abundance: .; j_gene: TRBJ2-1; CDR3nt: TGCGCCAGCAGCTTAGCAGGGCTCGACAATGAGCAGTTCTTC; CDR3aa: CASSLAGLDNEQFF
d_gene: .; v_gene: TRBV7-2; abundance: .; j_gene: TRBJ1-2; CDR3nt: TGTGCCAGCAGCTTAAGGGTCAGGGATGGCTACACCTTC; CDR3aa: CASSLRVRDGYTF
d_gene: TRBD1; v_gene: TRBV5-1; abundance: .; j_gene: TRBJ2-7; CDR3nt: TGCGCCAGCAGCTGGGGGGACAGGGGTGGCTACGAGCAGTACTTC; CDR3aa: CASSWGDRGGYEQYF
d_gene: TRBD1; v_gene: TRBV2; abundance: .; j_gene: TRBJ1-4; CDR3nt: TGTGCCAGCAGTTTCACAGGGGGTGAAAAACTGTTTTTT; CDR3aa: CASSFTGGEKLFF
d_gene: .; v_gene: TRBV21-1; abundance: once; j_gene: TRBJ2-3; CDR3nt: TGTGCCAGCAGCAAAGACGTCACGGCGGCTTCTAGCACAGATACGCAGTATTTT; CDR3aa: CASSKDVTAASSTDTQYF
d_gene: .; v_gene: TRBV28; abundance: .; j_gene: TRBJ1-5; CDR3nt: TGTGCCAGCAGAGGACAGATCAATCAGCCCCAGCATTTT; CDR3aa: CASRGQINQPQHF
d_gene: .; v_gene: TRBV15; abundance: .; j_gene: TRBJ2-6; CDR3nt: TGTGCCACCAGCAGTAGAACCCCCGGCTCTGGGGCCAACGTCCTGACTTTC; CDR3aa: CATSSRTPGSGANVLTF
d_gene: .; v_gene: TRBV19; abundance: once; j_gene: TRBJ2-2; CDR3nt: TGTGCCAGTAGTCGTCGGGATCACCCGAACACCGGGGAGCTGTTTTTT; CDR3aa: CASSRRDHPNTGELFF
d_gene: .; v_gene: TRBV28; abundance: .; j_gene: TRBJ2-2; CDR3nt: TGTGCCAGCAGAACACAGGGCATCCACACCGGGGAGCTGTTTTTT; CDR3aa: CASRTQGIHTGELFF
d_gene: .; v_gene: TRBV10-2; abundance: .; j_gene: TRBJ1-1; CDR3nt: TGCGCCAGCAGTTGGACAACCCAGGGTTCGAGAAACACTGAAGCTTTCTTT; CDR3aa: CASSWTTQGSRNTEAFF
d_gene: .; v_gene: TRBV7-9; abundance: .; j_gene: TRBJ1-2; CDR3nt: TGTGCCAGCAGCATAGGACAATCTAACTATGGCTACACCTTC; CDR3aa: CASSIGQSNYGYTF
d_gene: .; v_gene: TRBV4-1; abundance: medium-sized; j_gene: TRBJ1-5; CDR3nt: TGCGCCAGCAGCCAGGAGGGCAGGGCCCATCAGCCCCAGCATTTT; CDR3aa: CASSQEGRAHQPQHF
d_gene: TRBD1; v_gene: TRBV7-3; abundance: .; j_gene: TRBJ2-7; CDR3nt: TGTGCCAGCAGCATGGACAGGGATGACGAGCAGTACTTC; CDR3aa: CASSMDRDDEQYF
d_gene: TRBD1; v_gene: TRBV28; abundance: .; j_gene: TRBJ1-5; CDR3nt: TGTGCCAGTTCAACAGGGGGCGCCGGGCAGCCCCAGCATTTT; CDR3aa: CASSTGGAGQPQHF
d_gene: .; v_gene: TRBV19; abundance: .; j_gene: TRBJ2-1; CDR3nt: TGTGCCAGTAGGGAACCAGGGAATGAGCAGTTCTTC; CDR3aa: CASREPGNEQFF
d_gene: TRBD1; v_gene: TRBV28; abundance: .; j_gene: TRBJ1-5; CDR3nt: TGTGCCAGCAGACCGAACAGGGGTTATCAGCCCCAGCATTTT; CDR3aa: CASRPNRGYQPQHF
d_gene: TRBD1; v_gene: TRBV4-2; abundance: .; j_gene: TRBJ2-2; CDR3nt: TGTGCCAGCAGCCAGGAGGACAGGGTGACCGGGGAGCTGTTTTTT; CDR3aa: CASSQEDRVTGELFF
d_gene: TRBD2; v_gene: TRBV4-2; abundance: .; j_gene: TRBJ2-7; CDR3nt: TGTGCCAGCAGCCAAGATACGGGCGGGAGCTTGAACGAGCAGTACTTC; CDR3aa: CASSQDTGGSLNEQYF
d_gene: TRBD1; v_gene: TRBV5-1; abundance: once; j_gene: TRBJ2-5; CDR3nt: TGCGCCAGCAGCAGAACAGGGGAGATATCGCAAGAGACCCAGTACTTC; CDR3aa: CASSRTGEISQETQYF
d_gene: .; v_gene: TRBV4-2; abundance: .; j_gene: TRBJ1-5; CDR3nt: TGTGCCAGCAGCCAACAGGGCGGCAATCAGCCCCAGCATTTT; CDR3aa: CASSQQGGNQPQHF
d_gene: TRBD1; v_gene: TRBV4-2; abundance: .; j_gene: TRBJ1-3; CDR3nt: TGTGCCAGCAGCCAAGATAGGGACAGGGGAAACACCATATATTTT; CDR3aa: CASSQDRDRGNTIYF
d_gene: TRBD1; v_gene: TRBV6-1; abundance: .; j_gene: TRBJ1-1; CDR3nt: TGTGCCAGCAGTGAAATGACAGGGGGGAACACTGAAGCTTTCTTT; CDR3aa: CASSEMTGGNTEAFF
d_gene: .; v_gene: TRBV6-2/TRBV6-3; abundance: .; j_gene: TRBJ1-1; CDR3nt: TGTGCCAGCAGTTATCGTCCGAACACTGAAGCTTTCTTT; CDR3aa: CASSYRPNTEAFF
d_gene: .; v_gene: TRBV5-1; abundance: .; j_gene: TRBJ1-2; CDR3nt: TGCGCCAGCAGCTTGGACAGCCAGTATGGCTACACCTTC; CDR3aa: CASSLDSQYGYTF
d_gene: TRBD1; v_gene: TRBV19; abundance: .; j_gene: TRBJ1-6; CDR3nt: TGTGCCAGCCAATTGATGCAGGGGGCGCGCAATTCACCCCTCCACTTT; CDR3aa: CASQLMQGARNSPLHF
d_gene: .; v_gene: TRBV27; abundance: .; j_gene: TRBJ2-5; CDR3nt: TGTGCCAGTTCCAGGGCCCTCCAAGAGACCCAGTACTTC; CDR3aa: CASSRALQETQYF
d_gene: .; v_gene: TRBV28; abundance: .; j_gene: TRBJ1-1; CDR3nt: TGTGCCAGCAGCCCCTTGACTGAAGCTTTCTTT; CDR3aa: CASSPLTEAFF
d_gene: .; v_gene: TRBV7-9; abundance: .; j_gene: TRBJ2-3; CDR3nt: TGTGCCAGCAGTTCTCAGCGCGCAGATACGCAGTATTTT; CDR3aa: CASSSQRADTQYF
d_gene: TRBD1; v_gene: TRBV7-8; abundance: .; j_gene: TRBJ1-2; CDR3nt: TGTGCCAGCAGCTTAGCGGGGGCGGGACAGGGCACTCTCTATGGCTACACCTTC; CDR3aa: CASSLAGAGQGTLYGYTF
d_gene: TRBD2; v_gene: TRBV12-3/TRBV12-4; abundance: .; j_gene: TRBJ2-1; CDR3nt: TGTGCCATCAACGGACTAGCGCACAATGAGCAGTTCTTC; CDR3aa: CAINGLAHNEQFF
d_gene: .; v_gene: TRBV11-1; abundance: .; j_gene: TRBJ1-2; CDR3nt: TGTGCCAGCAGCCCGGACGGGATCTATGGCTACACCTTC; CDR3aa: CASSPDGIYGYTF
d_gene: TRBD1; v_gene: TRBV19; abundance: .; j_gene: TRBJ1-2; CDR3nt: TGTGCCAGTAGTAAACAGGGGCTGTATGGCTACACCTTC; CDR3aa: CASSKQGLYGYTF
d_gene: .; v_gene: TRBV27; abundance: once; j_gene: TRBJ1-1; CDR3nt: TGTGCCAGCAGTTCCCACCCCCGGACGGGGGAAGCTTTCTTT; CDR3aa: CASSSHPRTGEAFF
d_gene: .; v_gene: TRBV6-2/TRBV6-3; abundance: once; j_gene: TRBJ2-4; CDR3nt: TGTGCCAGCAGTTACCCGGCGACAATGTCTGACATTCAGTACTTC; CDR3aa: CASSYPATMSDIQYF
d_gene: .; v_gene: TRBV9; abundance: .; j_gene: TRBJ1-3; CDR3nt: TGTGCCAGCAGCGCCCGACCGGGACACGTAATCGGCTCTGGAAACACCATATATTTT; CDR3aa: CASSARPGHVIGSGNTIYF
d_gene: TRBD1; v_gene: TRBV5-1; abundance: .; j_gene: TRBJ1-3; CDR3nt: TGCGCCAGCAGCGTTGGGACAGGCGGAAACACCATATATTTT; CDR3aa: CASSVGTGGNTIYF
d_gene: .; v_gene: TRBV7-9; abundance: .; j_gene: TRBJ2-2; CDR3nt: TGTGCCAGCAGCGGGCAGGTCAACACCGGGGAGCTGTTTTTT; CDR3aa: CASSGQVNTGELFF
d_gene: .; v_gene: TRBV11-3; abundance: .; j_gene: TRBJ2-1; CDR3nt: TGTGCCAGCAGCTTACGTTCGGCAGGGCCCAATGAGCAGTTCTTC; CDR3aa: CASSLRSAGPNEQFF
d_gene: .; v_gene: TRBV28; abundance: .; j_gene: TRBJ1-5; CDR3nt: TGTGCCAGCAGTCTCCTTAGTCAGCCCCAGCATTTT; CDR3aa: CASSLLSQPQHF